Shown below are 5 T cell receptor beta chains from a single sample sequenced in a study of cytomegalovirus exposure and HLA in healthy donors. TCRdb keeps only in-frame clones here, not all; method: immunoSEQ multiplex PCR. The sample gives about 160,000 clones, roughly 80% of which show up once; approximately 10% is in the top ten. Sequencing was done on a sample of PBMCs. These receptors were taken from a man aged 25 to 40 in good health and CMV-seropositive.

This sequence joins TRBV5-1 and TRBJ2-1; TRBD2 aligns across 11 bases. Germline lookup yields CDR1 SGHRS and CDR2 YFSETQ. The CDR3 sequence is 14 residues long. The junction had 4 bases not matched to a gene; V was cut back by 4 bases and J by 7 bases. DNA for the CDR3: TGCGCCAGCAGCCCTTGGACTAGCGGGAATGAGCAGTTCTTC. Translated: CASSPWTSGNEQFF.

V usage is TRBV6-1 and J usage is TRBJ1-1; D is possibly TRBD1 (5 bases). Germline V gene lookup returns CDR1 MNHNS and CDR2 SASEGT. The CDR3 has 14 amino acids. V gave up 6 bases and J gave up 4 bases, with 15 bases separating them. CDR3 loop: CASSLGGGSTEAFF. In nucleotides, the CDR3 is TGTGCCAGCAGCCTGGGGGGGGGAAGCACTGAAGCTTTCTTT.

This chain connects TRBV5-4 to TRBJ2-2; 8 bases align to TRBD1. CDR3 length: 13 residues. Germline V gives CDR1 SGHNT, CDR2 YYREEE (reference sequence). Trimming took 3 bases from V and 6 from J; bases not matched to a gene: 1. This chain's CDR3 is CASSWTGPGELFF. As DNA, the CDR3 is TGTGCCAGCAGCTGGACAGGGCCCGGGGAGCTGTTTTTT.

This clone was seen only once. The rearrangement joins TRBV19 to TRBJ2-1, with D possibly being TRBD1 (5 bases). Germline V gene data show CDR1 as LNHDA and CDR2 as SQIVND (reference sequence). The CDR3 covers 15 residues. V dropped 5 bases and J dropped 1 base, with 12 bases sitting between them. The CDR3 bases are TGTGCCAGTAGTTTTGGGGCGGAATCCTACAATGAGCAGTTCTTC. It translates to CASSFGAESYNEQFF.

The sample holds a few counts of this clone. This chain links TRBV5-6 with TRBJ2-7; 9 nucleotides agree with TRBD1. CDR1 and CDR2 from the germline V gene are SGHDT and YYEEEE. V was clipped by 0 bases and J by 2 bases; unmatched bases: 0. The length of the CDR3 is 14 residues. CDR3 protein: CASSLGQGAYEQYF. The CDR3 nucleotides read TGTGCCAGCAGCTTGGGACAGGGGGCCTACGAGCAGTACTTC.